This note documents a single T cell receptor (beta chain) sequence. This entry comes from a study of blood T cell repertoires in COVID-19. Overall study: There were acute and convalescent COVID-19 samples, and they came from the United States, Italy and Spain.

The table came from immunoSEQ multiplex PCR; TCRdb's copy has only in-frame clones and leaves some out. The sample comprises roughly 220,000 clones, 75% to 85% of which are singletons, and roughly 8% rests with the top ten. In Seattle, patients joined the study during active infection and were tracked longitudinally. The V gene lost 0 bases and the J gene lost 0 bases, with 12 bases spanning the gap. The CDR3 totals 16 residues. From germline, CDR1 is SGHVS and CDR2 FNYEAQ. The sample comprised peripheral blood. This sequence originates from a woman of 80 years or more with COVID-19, enrolled during active disease. The chain employs TRBV7-6 and TRBJ2-7; D not resolved. The CDR3 DNA reads TGTGCCAGCAGCTTAGCTTCAGCAGGCAGCTCCTACGAGCAGTACTTC. Its protein product is CASSLASAGSSYEQYF. Together with reference TRBV7-6 and TRBJ2-7, the CDR3 gives the full variable domain: GAGVSQSPRYKVTKRGQDVALRCDPISGHVSLYWYRQALGQGPEFLTYFNYEAQQDKSGLPNDRFSAERPEGSISTLTIQRTEQRDSAMYRCASSLASAGSSYEQYFGPGTRLTVT.